Presented here are 26 T cell receptor beta chains from one specimen sequenced in a study of blood T cell repertoires in COVID-19. The table came from immunoSEQ multiplex PCR; TCRdb's copy has only in-frame clones and leaves some out. Altogether 410,000 or so clones are present, roughly 85% being singletons, with the ten largest covering 1.4%. The sequenced sample consisted of peripheral blood. The receptors originated from a woman aged 25 to 39 with active or convalescent COVID-19.

The chain has TRBV4-1 and TRBJ2-7, with 10 bases lining up with TRBD2. The CDR3 consists of 15 residues. Germline V lookup: CDR1 MGHRA, CDR2 YSYEKL. Trimming took 0 bases from V and 3 from J; bases not matched to a gene: 2. DNA for the CDR3: TGCGCCAGCAGCCAAGATACTAGCGGGATCTACGAGCAGTACTTC. This encodes CASSQDTSGIYEQYF.

This chain links TRBV15 with TRBJ2-1, with 7 bases identical to TRBD1. The germline V gene encodes CDR1 LNHNV and CDR2 YYDKDF (reference sequence). CDR3 length: 15 amino acids. The J segment lost 4 bases and the V segment lost 3 bases, leaving 6 bases of the junction unmatched. The CDR3 loop reads CATSRVDRAYNEQFF. Here the CDR3 DNA reads TGTGCCACCAGCAGGGTAGACAGGGCTTACAATGAGCAGTTCTTC.

This chain connects TRBV19 to TRBJ1-1; maybe TRBD1 (6 bases). Trimming stripped 6 bases from V and 5 bases from J, with 13 bases between. Germline V lookup: CDR1 LNHDA, CDR2 SQIVND (reference sequence). CDR3 length equals 13 residues. CDR3 sequence: CASRWGLWTEAFF. The CDR3 coding sequence is TGTGCCAGTAGATGGGGGCTTTGGACTGAAGCTTTCTTT.

This rearrangement joins TRBV5-1 to TRBJ2-1; perhaps TRBD1 as D (5 bases). The ends were cut back, 2 bases at V and 4 bases at J, with 13 bases in the middle. The V gene's germline CDR1 is SGHRS and CDR2 YFSETQ. The CDR3 length is 15 residues. The CDR3 region is CASSLQESDYNEQFF. The CDR3, as DNA: TGCGCCAGCAGCTTACAGGAATCCGATTACAATGAGCAGTTCTTC. Variable domain in full (rest from reference TRBV5-1 and TRBJ2-1): KAGVTQTPRYLIKTRGQQVTLSCSPISGHRSVSWYQQTPGQGLQFLFEYFSETQRNKGNFPGRFSGRQFSNSRSEMNVSTLELGDSALYLCASSLQESDYNEQFFGPGTRLTVL.

This rearrangement joins TRBV5-6 to TRBJ1-2, with D possibly matching TRBD1 (6 bases). The germline CDR1 and CDR2 sequences are SGHDT and YYEEEE. This CDR3 is 15 amino acids long. The V end was cut by 4 bases, the J end by 5 bases, with 18 bases between. CDR3 protein: CASSLNRAIIYGYTF. The CDR3 DNA reads TGTGCCAGCAGCCTCAACAGGGCTATAATATATGGCTACACCTTC.

As regards this clone: This sample also contains other DNA sequences that code for the same CDR3. The rearrangement uses TRBV3-1 (or the pseudogene TRBV3-2) and TRBJ1-2, with TRBD1 matching over 7 bases. V was pared by 4 bases and J by 4 bases, with 6 bases of the junction left unmatched. Germline V CDR1 and CDR2: LGHDT, YNNKEL (reference sequence). This CDR3 contains 14 residues. The CDR3 spells CASSPRQGSYGYTF. CDR3 bases: TGTGCCAGCAGCCCCCGACAGGGAAGCTATGGCTACACCTTC.

V and J are TRBV5-8 and TRBJ2-3, with TRBD2 matching 7 bases. Trimming took 0 bases from V and 2 from J; bases not matched to a gene: 3. Germline V gene sequence: CDR1 SGHTS, CDR2 YDEGEE. This CDR3 has 15 amino acids. The CDR3 protein is CASSLDGLDTDTQYF. CDR3 in DNA: TGTGCCAGCAGCTTGGACGGACTAGACACAGATACGCAGTATTTT.

The genes are TRBV5-1 and TRBJ2-2; 10 bases map to TRBD2. Germline CDR1 SGHRS, CDR2 YFSETQ. With 4 bases clipped from V and 2 bases from J, the junction kept 11 bases outside the gene matches. The CDR3 extends over 18 amino acids. The CDR3 loop reads CASSVDDSGRSNTGELFF. CDR3 nucleotides: TGCGCCAGCAGCGTGGACGATAGCGGGAGGTCAAACACCGGGGAGCTGTTTTTT.

The V gene is TRBV13, the J gene TRBJ2-1; perhaps TRBD1 as D (5 bases). The CDR3 has 14 residues. V gave up 1 base and J gave up 15 bases, with 19 bases separating them. Germline V gene sequence: CDR1 PRHDT, CDR2 FYEKMQ (reference sequence). The DNA of the CDR3 is TGTGCCAGCAGCTTAGTACTGGACACCAGAGGTCTGTTCTTC. Its translation is CASSLVLDTRGLFF.

The rearrangement joins TRBV7-9 to TRBJ2-5; D possibly corresponds to TRBD2 (6 bases). V gave up 1 base and J gave up 2 bases, with 8 bases separating them. This CDR3 has 14 amino acids. Germline CDR1 SEHNR, CDR2 FQNEAQ (reference sequence). The chain's CDR3 is CASSLVSGQETQYF. CDR3 bases: TGTGCCAGCAGCTTAGTTAGCGGACAAGAGACCCAGTACTTC.

Regarding this clone: Other nucleotide sequences from this sample produce the same CDR3. The V call is TRBV5-4, the J call TRBJ2-7; a possible D gene is TRBD1 (5 bases). The CDR3 totals 13 residues. V lost 1 base and J lost 4, with 9 bases in between. The germline V gene encodes CDR1 SGHNT and CDR2 YYREEE (reference sequence). The CDR3 sequence: CASSLTGTYEQYF. In nucleotides, the CDR3 is TGTGCCAGCAGCTTGACAGGAACATACGAGCAGTACTTC.

The V gene is TRBV6-1, the J gene TRBJ2-5; TRBD1 matches at 10 bases. The CDR3 loop spans 16 amino acids. CDR1 MNHNS and CDR2 SASEGT come from the germline V gene. J gave up 5 bases and V 2 bases, and 8 bases lay outside the gene matches. The CDR3 DNA is TGTGCCAGCAGTGAAAACTCCGGGACAGGGGTCGAGACCCAGTACTTC. This translates into CASSENSGTGVETQYF.

The chain has TRBV4-1 and TRBJ2-1, with 12 bases lining up with TRBD2. With 2 bases clipped from V and 4 bases from J, the junction kept 6 bases outside the gene matches. Germline values: CDR1 MGHRA, CDR2 YSYEKL. The CDR3 totals 17 residues. CDR3: CASSQMTSGSGYNEQFF. CDR3 DNA sequence: TGCGCCAGCAGCCAAATGACTAGCGGGAGCGGGTACAATGAGCAGTTCTTC.

This clone was recorded once. V usage is TRBV6-5 and J usage is TRBJ1-5; D is possibly TRBD1 (6 bases). V was clipped by 6 bases and J by 7 bases, with 13 bases between them. Germline CDR1 and CDR2: MNHEY and SVGAGI. This CDR3 comprises 13 residues. CDR3: CASSVQGGQPQHF. CDR3 coding DNA: TGTGCCAGCAGCGTACAGGGCGGGCAGCCCCAGCATTTT.

The chain recombines TRBV6-1 with TRBJ1-2; D is uncertain. The ends were cut back, 4 bases at V and 0 bases at J, with 21 bases in the middle. Germline V gene data show CDR1 as MNHNS and CDR2 as SASEGT. This CDR3 has 18 amino acids. The CDR3 DNA reads TGTGCCAGCAGTGGCCCAACCCCGGGAAGCCTTTCTAACTATGGCTACACCTTC. Translating gives CASSGPTPGSLSNYGYTF.

This chain uses TRBV19 with TRBJ1-4; the D is unclear. V lost 3 bases and J lost 4, with 9 bases in between. Germline V lookup: CDR1 LNHDA, CDR2 SQIVND (reference sequence). This CDR3 spans 14 amino acids. CDR3 bases: TGTGCCAGTAGTATTGGGCACTTTAATGAAAAACTGTTTTTT. Protein sequence: CASSIGHFNEKLFF.

This chain links TRBV3-1 (or the pseudogene TRBV3-2) with TRBJ2-1; a possible D gene is TRBD2 (5 bases). The V end was cut by 9 bases, the J end by 2 bases, with 11 bases between. The CDR3 length is 13 residues. CDR1 LGHDT and CDR2 YNNKEL come from the germline V gene (reference sequence). The CDR3 is CASGVGAYNEQFF. The CDR3 nucleotides read TGTGCCAGTGGAGTCGGGGCCTACAATGAGCAGTTCTTC.

CDR3 protein: CASSQDGNYNEQFF. DNA of the CDR3: TGTGCCAGCAGCCAAGACGGGAACTACAATGAGCAGTTCTTC. This chain links TRBV3-1 (or the pseudogene TRBV3-2) with TRBJ2-1; possibly TRBD2 for D (5 bases). Germline V CDR1 and CDR2: LGHDT, YNNKEL (reference sequence). CDR3 length: 14 residues. V was clipped by 0 bases and J by 3 bases, with 6 bases between them.

The chain joins TRBV11-1 to TRBJ2-3; a weak D match, TRBD2 (6 bases). Trimming removed 1 base at V and 6 bases at J, with 11 bases between. Germline V CDR1 and CDR2: SGHAT, FQDESV (reference sequence). The CDR3 sequence is 14 residues long. The CDR3 loop reads CASSLGRGSDTQYF. In DNA form, the CDR3 reads TGTGCCAGCAGCTTAGGTCGGGGGAGCGATACGCAGTATTTT.

This chain links TRBV19 with TRBJ1-2, with 7 nucleotides matching TRBD1. The J segment lost 10 bases and the V segment lost 5 bases, leaving 7 bases of the junction unmatched. CDR3 length equals 12 residues. Per germline, CDR1 LNHDA and CDR2 SQIVND (reference sequence). Here the CDR3 DNA reads TGTGCCAGTAGTGAAGACAGGGCCCACTACACCTTC. It codes for CASSEDRAHYTF.

The chain recombines TRBV12-3 or TRBV12-4 with TRBJ1-2, with D perhaps matching TRBD1 (5 bases). Trimming took 5 bases from V and 3 from J, leaving 7 bases between them. The CDR3 sequence is 12 residues long. CDR3 region: CASSKTDYGYTF. CDR3 in DNA: TGTGCCAGCAGTAAGACAGACTATGGCTACACCTTC.

V usage is TRBV27 and J usage is TRBJ2-1; 8 nucleotides agree with TRBD2. J lost 4 bases, V lost 6 bases, and 5 bases had no gene match. This CDR3 region has 14 residues. Germline CDR1 reads MNHEY; CDR2 reads SMNVEV (reference sequence). As DNA, the CDR3 is TGTGCCAGCAGCCGAGCGGGAGCGTACAATGAGCAGTTCTTC. It yields the protein CASSRAGAYNEQFF.

This chain connects TRBV19 to TRBJ1-1, with D hard to call. Germline values: CDR1 LNHDA, CDR2 SQIVND (reference sequence). V lost 3 bases and J 3 bases, leaving 20 bases between the germline ends. The CDR3 sequence is 17 residues long. The CDR3 spells CASSMARYPGYYTEAFF. The CDR3 coding sequence is TGTGCCAGTAGTATGGCCCGGTATCCGGGATACTACACTGAAGCTTTCTTT.

The CDR3 DNA sequence: TGCGCCAGCAGCCTGCCCCAGGGGGCGGTGAACACAGATACGCAGTATTTT. This codes for CASSLPQGAVNTDTQYF. The chain joins TRBV5-1 to TRBJ2-3, with 8 bases identical to TRBD1. The V gene end was trimmed by 4 bases and the J gene end by 2 bases; junction bases not matched to a gene: 12. This CDR3 is 17 amino acids long. Germline assignment: CDR1 SGHRS and CDR2 YFSETQ.

This clone was picked up one time. This chain uses TRBV18 with TRBJ1-5; D is undetermined. V shed 0 bases and J shed 3 bases, with 9 bases lying between them. The CDR3 runs 15 residues. Germline values: CDR1 KGHSH, CDR2 LQKENI. The CDR3: CASSPPPGYNQPQHF. The CDR3 DNA sequence: TGTGCCAGCTCACCACCGCCGGGGTACAATCAGCCCCAGCATTTT.

The chain has TRBV3-1 (or the pseudogene TRBV3-2) and TRBJ1-5; 9 nucleotides agree with TRBD1. Trimming took 3 bases from V and 3 from J; bases not matched to a gene: 9. The CDR3 runs to 17 residues. Germline CDR1 reads LGHDT; CDR2 reads YNNKEL (reference sequence). The DNA for the CDR3 is TGTGCCAGCAGCCAGACCCAAGGGACAGGGTTCAATCAGCCCCAGCATTTT. Protein sequence: CASSQTQGTGFNQPQHF.